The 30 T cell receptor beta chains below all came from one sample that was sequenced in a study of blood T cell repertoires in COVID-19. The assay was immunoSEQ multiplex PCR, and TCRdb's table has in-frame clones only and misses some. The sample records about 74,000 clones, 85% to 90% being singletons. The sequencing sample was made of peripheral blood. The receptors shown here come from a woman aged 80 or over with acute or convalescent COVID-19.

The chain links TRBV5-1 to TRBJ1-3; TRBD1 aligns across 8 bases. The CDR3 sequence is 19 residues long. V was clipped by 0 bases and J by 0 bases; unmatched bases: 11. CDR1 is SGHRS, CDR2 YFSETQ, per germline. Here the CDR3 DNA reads TGCGCCAGCAGCTTGGTCCAGGGGGCAAGAGGGGTCTCTGGAAACACCATATATTTT. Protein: CASSLVQGARGVSGNTIYF.

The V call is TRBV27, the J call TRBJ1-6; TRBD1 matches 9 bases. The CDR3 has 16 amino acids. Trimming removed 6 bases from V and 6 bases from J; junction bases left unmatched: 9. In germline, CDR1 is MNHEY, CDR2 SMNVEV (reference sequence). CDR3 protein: CASRAEQGASNSPLHF. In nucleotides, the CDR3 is TGTGCCAGCAGGGCAGAACAGGGGGCTTCTAATTCACCCCTCCACTTT.

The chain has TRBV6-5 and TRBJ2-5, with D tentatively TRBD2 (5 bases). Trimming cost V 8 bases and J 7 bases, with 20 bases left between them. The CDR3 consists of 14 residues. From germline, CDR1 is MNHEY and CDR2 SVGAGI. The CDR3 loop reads CASRGVGVAGTQYF. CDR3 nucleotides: TGTGCCAGCCGGGGAGTGGGCGTCGCAGGGACCCAGTACTTC.

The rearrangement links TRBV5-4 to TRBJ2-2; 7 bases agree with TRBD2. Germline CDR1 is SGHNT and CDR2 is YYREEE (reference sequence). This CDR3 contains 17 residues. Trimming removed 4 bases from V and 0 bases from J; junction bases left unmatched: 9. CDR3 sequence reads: CASSRNSGGANTGELFF. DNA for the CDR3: TGTGCCAGCAGCAGAAACTCGGGAGGCGCGAACACCGGGGAGCTGTTTTTT.

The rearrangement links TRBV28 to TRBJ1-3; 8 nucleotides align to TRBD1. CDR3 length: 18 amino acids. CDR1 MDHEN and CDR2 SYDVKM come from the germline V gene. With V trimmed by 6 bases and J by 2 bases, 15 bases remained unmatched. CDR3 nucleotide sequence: TGTGCCAGCAGGCCGGTTGGGGACAGGCCAAGGGCTGGAAACACCATATATTTT. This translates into CASRPVGDRPRAGNTIYF.

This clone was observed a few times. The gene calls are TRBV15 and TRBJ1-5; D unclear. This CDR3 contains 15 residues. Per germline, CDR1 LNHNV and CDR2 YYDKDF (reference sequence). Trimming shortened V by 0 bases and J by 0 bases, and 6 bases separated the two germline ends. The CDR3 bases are TGTGCCACCAGCAGAGAGGGCAGTAGCAATCAGCCCCAGCATTTT. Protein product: CATSREGSSNQPQHF.

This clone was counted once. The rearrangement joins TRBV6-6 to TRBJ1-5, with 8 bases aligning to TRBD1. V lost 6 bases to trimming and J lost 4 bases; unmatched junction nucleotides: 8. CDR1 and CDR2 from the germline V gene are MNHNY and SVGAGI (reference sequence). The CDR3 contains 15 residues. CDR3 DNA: TGTGCCAGCAGCTGGGGACAGGTTGGAAATCAGCCCCAGCATTTT. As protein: CASSWGQVGNQPQHF.

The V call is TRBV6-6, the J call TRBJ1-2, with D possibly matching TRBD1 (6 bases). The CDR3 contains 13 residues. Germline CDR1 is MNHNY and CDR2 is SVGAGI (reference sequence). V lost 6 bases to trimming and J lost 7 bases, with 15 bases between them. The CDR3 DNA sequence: TGTGCCAGCAGGGACCCGACAGGTTCTGGCTACACCTTC. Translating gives CASRDPTGSGYTF.

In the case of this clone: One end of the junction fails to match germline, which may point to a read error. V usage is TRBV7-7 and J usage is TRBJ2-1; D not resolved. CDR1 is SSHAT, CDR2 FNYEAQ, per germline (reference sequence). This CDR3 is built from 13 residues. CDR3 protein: CASSPTSTLEQFF. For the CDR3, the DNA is TGTGCTAGCAGCCCAACTTCGACACTTGAGCAGTTCTTC.

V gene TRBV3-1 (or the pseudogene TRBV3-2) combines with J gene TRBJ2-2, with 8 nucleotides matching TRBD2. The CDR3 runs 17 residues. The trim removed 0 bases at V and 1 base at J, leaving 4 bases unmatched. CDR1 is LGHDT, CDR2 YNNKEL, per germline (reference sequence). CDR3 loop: CASSQEWTSLNTGELFF. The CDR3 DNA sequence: TGTGCCAGCAGCCAAGAGTGGACTAGCTTGAACACCGGGGAGCTGTTTTTT.

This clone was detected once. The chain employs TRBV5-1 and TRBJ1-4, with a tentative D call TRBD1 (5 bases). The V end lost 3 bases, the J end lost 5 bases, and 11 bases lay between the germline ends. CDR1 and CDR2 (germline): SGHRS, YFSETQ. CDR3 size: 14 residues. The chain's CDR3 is CASSYSSGNEKLFF. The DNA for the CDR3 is TGCGCCAGCAGCTACTCGTCAGGGAATGAAAAACTGTTTTTT.

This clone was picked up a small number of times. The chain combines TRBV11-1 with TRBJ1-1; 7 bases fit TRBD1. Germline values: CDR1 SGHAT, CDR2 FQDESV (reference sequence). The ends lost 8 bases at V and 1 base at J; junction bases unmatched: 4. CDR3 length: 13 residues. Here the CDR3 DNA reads TGTGCCAGCCAGACAGGGAGGAACACTGAAGCTTTCTTT. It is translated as CASQTGRNTEAFF.

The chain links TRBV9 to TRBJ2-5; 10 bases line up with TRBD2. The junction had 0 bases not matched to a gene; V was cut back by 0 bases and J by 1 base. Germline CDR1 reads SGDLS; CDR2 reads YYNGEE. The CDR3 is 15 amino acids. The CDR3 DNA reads TGTGCCAGCAGCGTAGGGACTAGCGGCCAAGAGACCCAGTACTTC. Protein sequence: CASSVGTSGQETQYF.

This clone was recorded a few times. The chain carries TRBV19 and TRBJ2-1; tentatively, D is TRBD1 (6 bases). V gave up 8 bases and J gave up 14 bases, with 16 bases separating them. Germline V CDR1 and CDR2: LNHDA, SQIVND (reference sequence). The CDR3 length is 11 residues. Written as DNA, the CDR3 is TGTGCCAGTCGTACCGGGACATATAAGTTCTTC. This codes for CASRTGTYKFF.

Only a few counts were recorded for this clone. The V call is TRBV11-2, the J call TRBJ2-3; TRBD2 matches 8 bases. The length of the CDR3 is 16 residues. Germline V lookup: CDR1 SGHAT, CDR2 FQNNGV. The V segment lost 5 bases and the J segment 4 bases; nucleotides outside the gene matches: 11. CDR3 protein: CASSPSRGGAADTQYF. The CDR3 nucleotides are TGTGCCAGCAGCCCGAGCCGGGGGGGGGCCGCAGATACGCAGTATTTT. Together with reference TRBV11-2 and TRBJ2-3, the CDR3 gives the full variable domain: EAGVAQSPRYKIIEKRQSVAFWCNPISGHATLYWYQQILGQGPKLLIQFQNNGVVDDSQLPKDRFSAERLKGVDSTLKIQPAKLEDSAVYLCASSPSRGGAADTQYFGPGTRLTVL.

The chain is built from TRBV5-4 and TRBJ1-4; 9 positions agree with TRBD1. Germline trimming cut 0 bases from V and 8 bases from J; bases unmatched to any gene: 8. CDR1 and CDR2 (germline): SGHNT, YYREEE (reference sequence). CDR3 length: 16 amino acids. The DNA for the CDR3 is TGTGCCAGCAGCTTGGTAGGACAGGGGTTAAAGGAAAAACTGTTTTTT. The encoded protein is CASSLVGQGLKEKLFF.

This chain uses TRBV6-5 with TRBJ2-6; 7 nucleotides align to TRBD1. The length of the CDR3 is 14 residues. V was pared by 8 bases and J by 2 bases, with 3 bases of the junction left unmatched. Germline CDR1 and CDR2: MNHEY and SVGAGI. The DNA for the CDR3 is TGTGCCAGCGAAGACAGGGCTGGGGCCAACGTCCTGACTTTC. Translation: CASEDRAGANVLTF.

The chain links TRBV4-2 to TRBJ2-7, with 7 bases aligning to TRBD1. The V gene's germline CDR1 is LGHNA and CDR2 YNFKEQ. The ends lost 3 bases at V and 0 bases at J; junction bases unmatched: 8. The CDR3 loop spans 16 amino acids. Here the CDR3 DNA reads TGTGCCAGCAGCCATTCCTCCGGGACAGCCTCCTACGAGCAGTACTTC. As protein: CASSHSSGTASYEQYF.

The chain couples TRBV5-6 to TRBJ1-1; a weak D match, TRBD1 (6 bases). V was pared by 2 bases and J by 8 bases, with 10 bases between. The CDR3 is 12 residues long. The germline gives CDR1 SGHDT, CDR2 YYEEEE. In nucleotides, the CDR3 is TGTGCCAGCAGCTTAACAGGGCTCGAAGCTTTCTTT. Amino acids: CASSLTGLEAFF.

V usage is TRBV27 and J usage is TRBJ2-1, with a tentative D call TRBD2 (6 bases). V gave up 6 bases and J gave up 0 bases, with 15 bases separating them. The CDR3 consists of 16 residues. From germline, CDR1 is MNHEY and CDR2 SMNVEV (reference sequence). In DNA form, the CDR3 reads TGTGCCAGCAGCAAACAGTCGGGACTCTCCTACAATGAGCAGTTCTTC. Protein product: CASSKQSGLSYNEQFF.

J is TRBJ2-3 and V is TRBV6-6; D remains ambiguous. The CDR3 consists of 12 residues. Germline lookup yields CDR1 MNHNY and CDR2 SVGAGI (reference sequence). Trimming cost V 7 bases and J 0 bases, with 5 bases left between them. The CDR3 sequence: CASTLSTDTQYF. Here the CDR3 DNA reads TGTGCCAGCACCTTAAGCACAGATACGCAGTATTTT.

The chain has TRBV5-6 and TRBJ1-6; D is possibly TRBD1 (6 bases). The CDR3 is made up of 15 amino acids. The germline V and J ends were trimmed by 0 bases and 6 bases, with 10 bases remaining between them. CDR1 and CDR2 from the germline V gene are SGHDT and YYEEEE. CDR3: CASSLEGRGNSPLHF. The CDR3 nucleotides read TGTGCCAGCAGCTTGGAGGGCAGGGGTAATTCACCCCTCCACTTT. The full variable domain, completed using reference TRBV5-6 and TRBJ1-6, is DAGVTQSPTHLIKTRGQQVTLRCSPKSGHDTVSWYQQALGQGPQFIFQYYEEEERQRGNFPDRFSGHQFPNYSSELNVNALLLGDSALYLCASSLEGRGNSPLHFGNGTRLTVT.

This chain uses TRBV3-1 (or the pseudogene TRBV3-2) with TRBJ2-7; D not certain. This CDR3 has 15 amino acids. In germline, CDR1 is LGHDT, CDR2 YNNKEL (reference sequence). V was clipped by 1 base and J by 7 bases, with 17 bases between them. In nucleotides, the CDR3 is TGTGCCAGCAGCCAAGTACAAAGCCCCCCTAGAGAGCAGTACTTC. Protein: CASSQVQSPPREQYF.

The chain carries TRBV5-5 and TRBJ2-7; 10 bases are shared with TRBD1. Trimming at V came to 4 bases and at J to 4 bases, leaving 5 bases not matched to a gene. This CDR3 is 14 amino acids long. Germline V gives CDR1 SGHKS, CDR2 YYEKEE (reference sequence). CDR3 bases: TGTGCCAGCAGCACGACAGGGGGCATTTACGAGCAGTACTTC. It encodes CASSTTGGIYEQYF.

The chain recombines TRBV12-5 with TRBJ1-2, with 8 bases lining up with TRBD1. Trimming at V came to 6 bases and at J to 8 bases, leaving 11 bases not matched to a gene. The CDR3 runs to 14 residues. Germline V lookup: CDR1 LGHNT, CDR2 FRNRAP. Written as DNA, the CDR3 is TGTGCTAGTGGAACTTACAGGGGGGGCAGGGGCTACACCTTC. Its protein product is CASGTYRGGRGYTF.

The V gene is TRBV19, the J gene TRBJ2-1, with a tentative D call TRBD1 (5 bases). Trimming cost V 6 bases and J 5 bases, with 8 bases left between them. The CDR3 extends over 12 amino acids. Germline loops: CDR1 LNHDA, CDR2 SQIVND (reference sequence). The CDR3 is CASRVRDNEQFF. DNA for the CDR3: TGTGCCAGTAGGGTCAGGGACAATGAGCAGTTCTTC.

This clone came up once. For the CDR3, the DNA is TGTGCCAGCAGCGTAGACAGCGGGACCTACAATGAGCAGTTCTTC. Translating it yields CASSVDSGTYNEQFF. The rearrangement joins TRBV9 to TRBJ2-1; 7 nucleotides line up with TRBD2. Germline values: CDR1 SGDLS, CDR2 YYNGEE. This CDR3 has 15 amino acids. V lost 0 bases to trimming and J lost 2 bases; unmatched junction nucleotides: 2.

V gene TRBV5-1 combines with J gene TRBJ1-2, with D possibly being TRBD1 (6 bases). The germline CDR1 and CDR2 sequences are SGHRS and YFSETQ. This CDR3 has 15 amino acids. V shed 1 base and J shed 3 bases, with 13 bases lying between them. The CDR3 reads CASSLSGGADYGYTF. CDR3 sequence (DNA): TGCGCCAGCAGCTTGTCGGGGGGCGCGGACTATGGCTACACCTTC.

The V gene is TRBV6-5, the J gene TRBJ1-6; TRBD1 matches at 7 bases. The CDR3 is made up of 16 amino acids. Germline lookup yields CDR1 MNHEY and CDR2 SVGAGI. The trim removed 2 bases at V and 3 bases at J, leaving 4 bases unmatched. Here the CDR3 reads CASSYAWDSYNSPLHF. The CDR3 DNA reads TGTGCCAGCAGTTACGCTTGGGACAGCTATAATTCACCCCTCCACTTT.

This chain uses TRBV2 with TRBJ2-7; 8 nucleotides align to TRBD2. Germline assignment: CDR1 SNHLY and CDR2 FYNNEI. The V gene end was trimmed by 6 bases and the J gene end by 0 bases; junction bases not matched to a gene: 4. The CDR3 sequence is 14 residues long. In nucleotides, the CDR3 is TGTGCCAGCAGAGTAGCGGGGACCTCCTACGAGCAGTACTTC. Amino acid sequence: CASRVAGTSYEQYF. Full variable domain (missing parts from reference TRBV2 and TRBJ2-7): EPEVTQTPSHQVTQMGQEVILRCVPISNHLYFYWYRQILGQKVEFLVSFYNNEISEKSEIFDDQFSVERPDGSNFTLKIRSTKLEDSAMYFCASRVAGTSYEQYFGPGTRLTVT.